These 27 T cell receptor beta chains share one sample of origin, sequenced in a study of T cells after yellow fever vaccination. MiXCR was run by TCRdb on the 5' RACE reads, yielding one entry per CDR3 protein. The sample holds some 110,000 distinct CDR3 sequences, about 7.8% seen once. The sample here was CD4+ T cells sorted from PBMCs, taken 45 days after the first yellow fever vaccination. Receptor source: a man between 18 and 35 years old who received the YFV17D yellow fever vaccine.

This clonotype was counted ten times or more. The chain is built from TRBV12-3 or TRBV12-4 and TRBJ1-1; a weak D match, TRBD1 (5 bases). The CDR3 runs 17 residues. The germline V and J ends were trimmed by 9 bases and 4 bases, with 27 bases remaining between them. CDR3 sequence reads: CASASGTWFQQSTEAFF. The CDR3 DNA reads as TGTGCCAGTGCTTCCGGGACGTGGTTTCAACAAAGCACTGAAGCTTTCTTT.

This clonotype occurred many times. The chain links TRBV7-2 to TRBJ1-6, with no clear D. CDR1 is SGHTA, CDR2 FQGNSA, per germline. CDR3 length: 12 residues. Trimming took 5 bases from V and 6 from J, leaving 5 bases between them. The CDR3 nucleotides are TGTGCCAGCAGCCCAACTAATTCACCCCTCCACTTT. It specifies CASSPTNSPLHF.

This clonotype has at least ten counts. The chain combines TRBV20-1 with TRBJ2-7, with a tentative D call TRBD1 (6 bases). The germline V gene encodes CDR1 DFQATT and CDR2 SNEGSKA (reference sequence). The CDR3 is made up of 18 amino acids. V was trimmed by 3 bases and J by 0 bases, leaving 24 bases between them. The CDR3 DNA is TGCAGTGCTAGCCGGGCGGGCAGGGGAAGACGCAGCTCCTACGAGCAGTACTTC. Its translation is CSASRAGRGRRSSYEQYF.

This clonotype was counted only a few times. This chain uses TRBV11-3 with TRBJ2-5, with 10 bases lining up with TRBD2. The trim removed 5 bases at V and 2 bases at J, leaving 5 bases unmatched. Germline V gene data show CDR1 as SGHNT and CDR2 as YENEEA. The length of the CDR3 is 15 residues. CDR3 loop: CASSPGLATQETQYF. CDR3 coding DNA: TGTGCCAGCAGCCCGGGACTAGCGACACAAGAGACCCAGTACTTC.

This clonotype has just a few counts. The V gene is TRBV30, the J gene TRBJ2-7; D remains unclear. The germline V and J ends were trimmed by 1 base and 0 bases, with 1 base remaining between them. The CDR3 loop spans 11 amino acids. CDR1 is GTSNPN, CDR2 SVGIG, per germline (reference sequence). The CDR3 region is CAWSDSYEQYF. CDR3 nucleotides: TGTGCCTGGAGTGACTCCTACGAGCAGTACTTC.

The V and J genes are TRBV2 and TRBJ2-5; D is uncertain. The germline V and J ends were trimmed by 8 bases and 2 bases, with 15 bases remaining between them. In germline, CDR1 is SNHLY, CDR2 FYNNEI. This CDR3 region has 14 residues. In DNA form, the CDR3 reads TGTGCCAGCCCCGAAGGGATCAGACAAGAGACCCAGTACTTC. Protein: CASPEGIRQETQYF.

This clonotype was seen ten or more times. The chain employs TRBV7-6 and TRBJ1-1, with a tentative D call TRBD1 (6 bases). Germline values: CDR1 SGHVS, CDR2 FNYEAQ. V was pared by 4 bases and J by 1 base, with 13 bases between. This CDR3 has 15 residues. The CDR3 loop reads CASSSQGFGNTEAFF. In DNA form, the CDR3 reads TGTGCCAGCAGCTCCCAGGGGTTTGGGAACACTGAAGCTTTCTTT.

This clonotype was counted at least ten times. This chain links TRBV5-1 with TRBJ2-7, with 9 bases that match TRBD1. Per germline, CDR1 SGHRS and CDR2 YFSETQ. The length of the CDR3 is 14 residues. V shed 3 bases, J shed 6 bases, and the junction held 7 bases outside the gene matches. CDR3 amino acids: CASSYWTGVGEQYF. The CDR3 nucleotides are TGCGCCAGCAGCTACTGGACAGGGGTGGGCGAGCAGTACTTC.

Remarks on this clonotype: This may be a read error, as it is one base from a much larger clone. This rearrangement joins TRBV10-2 to TRBJ2-7; D is possibly TRBD2 (5 bases). Trimming took off 1 base at V and 6 bases at J, with 7 bases between the two ends. The germline V gene has CDR1 WSHSY and CDR2 SAAADI. CDR3 length: 12 residues. The CDR3 protein is CASSELGGEQYF. The DNA for the CDR3 is TGCGCCAGCAGTGAGTTAGGAGGCGAGCAGTACTTC.

J is TRBJ1-6 and V is TRBV4-3; D is uncertain. V dropped 3 bases and J dropped 8 bases, with 17 bases sitting between them. Germline V gene sequence: CDR1 LGHNA, CDR2 YSLEER. This CDR3 is built from 16 residues. CDR3 sequence: CASSHLLGVSDSPLHF. CDR3 bases: TGCGCCAGCAGCCATCTCCTCGGGGTGTCGGATTCACCCCTCCACTTT.

The CDR3 bases are TGCGCCAGCAGCCGGGGGGCAGGGGGCGCCCCAGATACGCAGTATTTT. Translation gives CASSRGAGGAPDTQYF. This rearrangement joins TRBV5-1 to TRBJ2-3; a weak D match, TRBD1 (8 bases). This CDR3 has 16 amino acids. V shed 4 bases and J shed 4 bases, with 19 bases lying between them. Germline CDR1 and CDR2: SGHRS and YFSETQ.

V and J are TRBV2 and TRBJ2-2, with a weak D call TRBD2 (6 bases). The CDR3 runs 19 residues. CDR1 SNHLY and CDR2 FYNNEI come from the germline V gene. V lost 5 bases and J lost 2, with 24 bases in between. Here the CDR3 reads CASSFKGLASLYNTGELFF. The CDR3 DNA sequence: TGTGCCAGCAGTTTTAAGGGGCTAGCGTCCCTCTATAACACCGGGGAGCTGTTTTTT.

This clonotype was seen at least ten times. The genes are TRBV9 and TRBJ2-5, with TRBD1 matching over 10 bases. The length of the CDR3 is 14 residues. Germline-derived CDR1 and CDR2 are SGDLS and YYNGEE. With V trimmed by 3 bases and J by 4 bases, 3 bases remained unmatched. The CDR3 nucleotides are TGTGCCAGCAGCGAGGGACAGGGGTCAGAGACCCAGTACTTC. This sequence encodes CASSEGQGSETQYF.

This clonotype has ten or more counts. The J gene is TRBJ1-3, the V gene TRBV12-3 or TRBV12-4; no firm D call. Trimming took 3 bases from V and 6 from J, leaving 6 bases between them. CDR3 length: 12 amino acids. CDR3 DNA: TGTGCCAGCAGTTTGTCCGAAAACACCATATATTTT. As protein: CASSLSENTIYF.

This clonotype was found many times. This chain links TRBV20-1 with TRBJ1-1; D is unresolved. CDR1 and CDR2 from the germline V gene are DFQATT and SNEGSKA (reference sequence). V was clipped by 0 bases and J by 2 bases, with 10 bases between them. The CDR3 covers 14 residues. The chain's CDR3 is CSARDEGINTEAFF. CDR3 DNA: TGCAGTGCTAGAGATGAGGGAATAAACACTGAAGCTTTCTTT.

This clonotype was seen repeatedly, ten times or more. The chain combines TRBV7-8 with TRBJ2-5; D may correspond to TRBD1 or TRBD2 (6 bases each). This CDR3 spans 14 amino acids. From germline, CDR1 is SGHVS and CDR2 FQNEAQ. V lost 6 bases and J lost 7, with 18 bases in between. The CDR3 DNA reads as TGTGCCAGCAGAGTCCCCCGGGGGCCCAGGACCCAGTACTTC. It codes for CASRVPRGPRTQYF.

The chain uses TRBV2 and TRBJ1-5; 7 bases match TRBD1. V shed 6 bases, J shed 7 bases, and the junction held 12 bases outside the gene matches. CDR3 length: 15 residues. Germline-derived CDR1 and CDR2 are SNHLY and FYNNEI. CDR3: CASRASGQRGQPQHF. CDR3 coding DNA: TGTGCCAGCAGAGCATCGGGACAGCGGGGCCAGCCCCAGCATTTT.

A few counts support this clonotype. The chain carries TRBV7-3 and TRBJ2-5; tentative D call: TRBD2 (7 bases). CDR3 size: 14 residues. Trimming removed 5 bases from V and 8 bases from J, with 18 bases in between. The V gene's germline CDR1 is SGHTA and CDR2 FQGTGA. The CDR3: CASSPSGGGGTQYF. CDR3 DNA: TGTGCCAGCAGCCCGTCGGGAGGCGGGGGCACCCAGTACTTC.

This clonotype appeared many times. The rearrangement links TRBV18 to TRBJ2-4, with D hard to call. Germline V gene sequence: CDR1 KGHSH, CDR2 LQKENI. V lost 2 bases, J lost 0 bases, and 5 bases lay in between. This CDR3 is 14 amino acids long. The CDR3 nucleotides are TGTGCCAGCTCACCAGGTTTAGCCAAAAACATTCAGTACTTC. The encoded protein is CASSPGLAKNIQYF.

The sample holds many counts of this clonotype. The genes are TRBV7-3 and TRBJ1-3; D not certain. With 0 bases removed from V and 2 bases from J, the gap between germline ends came to 2 bases. Germline values: CDR1 SGHTA, CDR2 FQGTGA. This CDR3 comprises 13 residues. The CDR3 is CASSLTTGNTIYF. CDR3 coding DNA: TGTGCCAGCAGCTTAACCACTGGAAACACCATATATTTT. Variable domain in full (rest from reference TRBV7-3 and TRBJ1-3): GAGVSQTPSNKVTEKGKYVELRCDPISGHTALYWYRQSLGQGPEFLIYFQGTGAADDSGLPNDRFFAVRPEGSVSTLKIQRTERGDSAVYLCASSLTTGNTIYFGEGSWLTVV.

This clonotype was recorded at least ten times. The chain carries TRBV2 and TRBJ2-2, with D perhaps TRBD1 (5 bases). The CDR3 length is 15 residues. With 7 bases removed from V and 6 bases from J, the gap between germline ends came to 18 bases. Germline V lookup: CDR1 SNHLY, CDR2 FYNNEI. CDR3 coding DNA: TGTGCCAGCAAGACCTTGGGGCCCGCGGCCGGGGAGCTGTTTTTT. It yields the protein CASKTLGPAAGELFF.

This clonotype has just a few counts. The chain uses TRBV4-3 and TRBJ1-1; D is unresolved. Between the trimmed V and J ends, which lost 3 bases and 3 bases, there was a span of 11 bases. This CDR3 has 14 amino acids. CDR1 and CDR2 (germline): LGHNA, YSLEER. This CDR3 is CASSQPGSDTEAFF. Written as DNA, the CDR3 is TGCGCCAGCAGCCAGCCCGGGTCGGACACTGAAGCTTTCTTT.

The sample holds many counts of this clonotype. The gene calls are TRBV7-2 and TRBJ2-1, with 9 bases matching TRBD1. The CDR3 is made up of 17 amino acids. The V gene end was trimmed by 5 bases and the J gene end by 2 bases; junction bases not matched to a gene: 10. Germline loops: CDR1 SGHTA, CDR2 FQGNSA. CDR3 nucleotides: TGTGCCAGCAGCCCGACAGTGACAGGGGGGGCCTACAATGAGCAGTTCTTC. This gives the protein CASSPTVTGGAYNEQFF.

In its sample, this clonotype was seen many times. V and J are TRBV4-2 and TRBJ2-1; the D call may be TRBD1 or TRBD2 (5 bases each). V lost 0 bases, J lost 4 bases, and 7 bases lay in between. Germline lookup yields CDR1 LGHNA and CDR2 YNFKEQ. The CDR3 runs 14 residues. CDR3 nucleotides: TGTGCCAGCAGCCAAGACGAGGGGTACAATGAGCAGTTCTTC. This translates into CASSQDEGYNEQFF.

This clonotype has only a few counts. The J gene is TRBJ2-4, the V gene TRBV5-1; possible D gene TRBD2, 6 bases. The CDR3 has 15 residues. The germline CDR1 and CDR2 sequences are SGHRS and YFSETQ. V lost 4 bases, J lost 0 bases, and 11 bases lay in between. CDR3 nucleotide sequence: TGCGCCAGCAGCGTGGAGGGTCTAGCCAAAAACATTCAGTACTTC. Translation: CASSVEGLAKNIQYF.

This clonotype was found many times. The chain links TRBV6-2 or TRBV6-3 to TRBJ1-1; TRBD1 is a possible D gene (6 bases). Germline assignment: CDR1 MNHEY and CDR2 SVGEGT. This CDR3 is 13 amino acids long. V lost 4 bases and J 3 bases, leaving 9 bases between the germline ends. CDR3 residues: CASSWGRYTEAFF. The CDR3 nucleotides are TGTGCCAGCAGTTGGGGGCGATACACTGAAGCTTTCTTT.

In the case of this clonotype: A read error is possible here, since a much larger clone lies one base away. The chain has TRBV18 and TRBJ1-2; a weak D match, TRBD1 (5 bases). CDR3 length equals 14 residues. The V gene's germline CDR1 is KGHSH and CDR2 LQKENI. In DNA form, the CDR3 reads TGTGCCAGATCACCGACCGGGACGGCTTATGGCTACACCTTC. Translated, it gives CARSPTGTAYGYTF.